This T cell receptor beta chain was recorded in a study of blood T cell repertoires in COVID-19. CDR1 SGHNT and CDR2 YENEEA come from the germline V gene. V gave up 8 bases and J gave up 4 bases; unmatched junction bases: 10. The CDR3 sequence is 15 residues long. Method: immunoSEQ multiplex PCR; TCRdb's copy keeps in-frame clones and lacks some. The sample has about 210,000 clones, more than 75% seen once. The specimen was PBMCs or T cells enriched from blood (not recorded which). This rearrangement joins TRBV11-3 to TRBJ2-2; 7 bases agree with TRBD2. The sequence was obtained from a man under 40 in a cohort exposed to, infected with or recovered from COVID-19 (not recorded which). DNA of the CDR3: TGTGCCAGCTCTTTGGGGGGGGTAGCCACCGGGGAGCTGTTTTTT. Translating gives CASSLGGVATGELFF.